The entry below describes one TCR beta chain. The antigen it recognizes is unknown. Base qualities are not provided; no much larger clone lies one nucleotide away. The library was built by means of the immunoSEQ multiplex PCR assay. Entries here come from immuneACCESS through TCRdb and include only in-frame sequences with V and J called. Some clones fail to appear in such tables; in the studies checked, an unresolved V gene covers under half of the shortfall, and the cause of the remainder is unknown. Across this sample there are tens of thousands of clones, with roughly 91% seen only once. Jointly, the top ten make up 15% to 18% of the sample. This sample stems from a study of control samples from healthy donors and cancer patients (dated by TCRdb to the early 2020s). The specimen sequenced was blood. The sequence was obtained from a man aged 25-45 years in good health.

The CDR3 region reads CAWTPHTTGELFF. The DNA sequence is given as TGTGCCTGGACTCCCCACACTACCGGGGAGCTGTTTTTT. The rearranged segments are TRBV30 and TRBJ2-2, with the D gene too uncertain to name. The CDR3 goes from the cysteine to the phenylalanine over 13 residues. Left in the record is the CDR3 DNA by itself, 39 bases read in frame from the first base. Reading the germline V gene (reference sequence) gives CDR1 GTSNPN and CDR2 SVGIG. At the junction V is shortened by 4 bases and J by 5 bases, with 11 bases in between.